This T cell receptor beta chain derives from a study of response to subunit inactivated influenza vaccine. MiXCR, run by TCRdb on the RT-PCR reads, gives a single entry per CDR3 protein. In the table there are about 530,000 distinct CDR3 sequences, 10% to 15% of which are singletons. There are many counts of this clonotype. V was pared by 4 bases and J by 5 bases, with 8 bases of the junction left unmatched. The CDR3 has 14 residues. Per germline, CDR1 MDHEN and CDR2 SYDVKM. This TCR was sampled from a man in his forties or fifties who received an inactivated influenza vaccine. The source was PBMCs from blood, collected more than 35 days after vaccination. The chain joins TRBV28 to TRBJ2-7, with 7 nucleotides matching TRBD1. The CDR3 bases are TGTGCCAGCAGTTATACAGGGGCGCCCCACGAGCAGTACTTC. Encoded protein: CASSYTGAPHEQYF.